This T cell receptor beta chain was identified during a study of T cells in Graves' hyperthyroidism and ophthalmopathy. There are 16 residues in the CDR3. The trim removed 1 base at V and 5 bases at J, leaving 7 bases unmatched. Germline lookup yields CDR1 DFQATT and CDR2 SNEGSKA (reference sequence). TCR beta CDR3 region amplification was performed from RNA transcripts. First-round RT-PCR targeting the TCR CDR3 was performed with the HTBI primer set. TCRdb re-derived calls from the multiplex PCR reads in MiXCR, one entry per CDR3 protein. The table records 340,000 or so distinct CDR3 sequences, 15% to 20% of them present only once.

The sequencing input was blood. The chain joins TRBV20-1 to TRBJ2-1, with 11 positions matching TRBD2. The origin of this receptor is a woman between 45 and 65 years old with Graves' hyperthyroidism. CDR3 in DNA: TGCAGTGCTAGAGCTCTAGCGGGAGGCCCCAACAATGAGCAGTTCTTC. As protein: CSARALAGGPNNEQFF.